Given below is one TCR beta chain in context. The antigen is unknown. The primer mix had 60 Vbeta and 13 Jbeta primers. Measured with immunoSEQ multiplex PCR; TCRdb has only the in-frame clones, and not every one. The sample lists about 120,000 clones, roughly three fifths occurring once. This record comes from a study of cytomegalovirus exposure and HLA in healthy donors. Study background: Sequencing of 180 million or so T cells in an earlier analysis found 100 million to 140 million unique TCR beta sequences. Findings and caveats of the study: The study labeled 150 to 200 TCR beta chains cytomegalovirus-associated.

The V end lost 2 bases, the J end lost 2 bases, and 13 bases lay between the germline ends. Germline V CDR1 and CDR2: MNHEY, SVGAGI. This CDR3 contains 15 residues. The source material was PBMCs. The V gene is TRBV6-5, the J gene TRBJ2-7; D is unclear. The clonotype originates from a man younger than 35 in good health and CMV-seronegative. The CDR3, as DNA: TGTGCCAGCAGTTACGTTCCGGGTACGACCTACGAGCAGTACTTC. Protein sequence: CASSYVPGTTYEQYF.